The present T cell receptor beta chain was sequenced within a study of technical replicates of blood from a few donors (dated by TCRdb to the late 2010s). Library preparation was by the immunoSEQ multiplex PCR assay. TCRdb re-hosts the immuneACCESS table, in-frame sequences only. Its copies lack some clones; in the studies checked, an unresolved V gene accounts for under half of them, and the cause for the rest is not known. Here the sample has 91,000 or so clones; approximately 95% occur a single time. Just over 0.2% of the sample belongs to the ten largest clones. In regard to this clone: Its antigen is still unknown. Base-call qualities are not available, and no considerably larger clone is one nucleotide away.

CDR1 MNHEY and CDR2 SVGAGI are derived from the germline V gene. The trim is 7 bases for V and 13 bases for J, with a gap of 20 bases between the germline ends. Counted from cysteine to phenylalanine, this CDR3 has 13 amino acids. CDR3 DNA is the only sequence kept; it has 39 bases, read in frame from the first base. Material: T cells isolated from PBMCs. This receptor was taken from a human donor in good health. The receptor chain draws on TRBV6-5 and TRBJ2-1; tentative D gene TRBD2, with 7 bases matching. For the CDR3, the sequence is CASKLRGGDLQFF. At the DNA level, the sequence is TGTGCCAGCAAACTCCGAGGGGGGGACCTTCAGTTCTTC.